These T cell receptor beta chains were read from a single sample in a study of early stage breast cancer tumors. Using immunoSEQ multiplex PCR, the repertoire was profiled, and TCRdb retains in-frame clones only, with some absent. The data contain 6,000 to 10,000 clones, roughly 65% of them seen just once; the ten biggest clones take up roughly 7%. The sample comprised breast tumor tissue. These receptors were obtained from a person between 65 and 79 years old with breast cancer. Both conserved end residues are part of each CDR3. Fields, in order: D gene, clone size, V gene, J gene, CDR3 protein, CDR3 DNA. The D gene is left open where the match is weak. The listing skips clone size in some rows; elsewhere it reads once, few, many or a size class.

NA	once	TRBV29-1	TRBJ2-2	CSVVLSGVYSGELFF	TGCAGCGTTGTTCTCTCCGGGGTGTACTCCGGGGAGCTGTTTTTT
NA	few	TRBV18	TRBJ1-1	CASSPRGLEAFF	TGTGCCAGCTCACCACGGGGCCTCGAAGCTTTCTTT
TRBD2	NA	TRBV2	TRBJ2-2	CASSLNSGGTGELFF	TGTGCCAGCAGTCTTAATAGCGGGGGGACCGGGGAGCTGTTTTTT
NA	once	TRBV28	TRBJ1-1	CANSAPGVRSEAFF	TGTGCCAACAGTGCCCCCGGGGTACGTAGTGAAGCTTTCTTT
NA	NA	TRBV11-3	TRBJ1-1	CASSPGGGANTEAFF	TGTGCCAGCAGCCCAGGCGGGGGCGCGAACACTGAAGCTTTCTTT
TRBD2	NA	TRBV7-6	TRBJ2-7	CASSRRTSGYEQYF	TGTGCCAGCAGCCGGCGGACTAGCGGGTACGAGCAGTACTTC
NA	NA	TRBV7-6	TRBJ1-6	CASSFNAGTDVNSPLHF	TGTGCCAGCAGCTTCAACGCGGGTACAGATGTCAATTCACCCCTCCACTTT
NA	once	TRBV4-3	TRBJ1-2	CASSQAAVQGNYGYTF	TGCGCCAGCAGCCAAGCGGCGGTACAGGGAAACTATGGCTACACCTTC
TRBD1	once	TRBV2	TRBJ2-5	CASRVLTGRETQYF	TGTGCCAGCAGGGTCTTGACAGGGAGAGAGACCCAGTACTTC
NA	once	TRBV7-2	TRBJ2-5	CASSLARARRTQYF	TGTGCCAGCAGCTTAGCCAGGGCGCGTCGGACCCAGTACTTC
TRBD1	NA	TRBV7-2	TRBJ2-5	CASSLVAGGGETQYF	TGTGCCAGCAGCTTAGTGGCAGGGGGTGGAGAGACCCAGTACTTC
TRBD1	NA	TRBV11-2	TRBJ2-7	CASSLARDRVHEQYF	TGTGCCAGCAGCTTAGCCCGGGACAGAGTCCACGAGCAGTACTTC
TRBD1	NA	TRBV6-1	TRBJ2-5	CASTGRTGQETQYF	TGTGCCTCCACAGGAAGGACAGGGCAGGAGACCCAGTACTTC
NA	few	TRBV5-6	TRBJ1-6	CASSLGSSYNSPLHF	TGTGCCAGCAGCTTGGGGAGCTCCTATAATTCACCCCTCCACTTT
TRBD2	few	TRBV5-8	TRBJ2-7	CASSSGLAGIEQYF	TGTGCCAGCAGCTCGGGACTAGCGGGTATCGAGCAGTACTTC
TRBD1	few	TRBV30	TRBJ1-2	CAWSLTGAGGYTF	TGTGCCTGGAGTCTGACAGGGGCCGGTGGCTACACCTTC
TRBD1	NA	TRBV15	TRBJ1-5	CATSRGFGTVNQPQHF	TGTGCCACCAGCAGAGGATTTGGGACAGTCAATCAGCCCCAGCATTTT
TRBD1	NA	TRBV2	TRBJ1-2	CASSQGAVGYGYTF	TGTGCCAGCAGTCAGGGGGCGGTTGGATATGGCTACACCTTC
TRBD1	once	TRBV29-1	TRBJ1-4	CSVAPQGAREKLFF	TGCAGCGTTGCCCCCCAGGGGGCGCGCGAAAAACTGTTTTTT
NA	NA	TRBV18	TRBJ1-1	CASSPKRDMNTEAFF	TGTGCCAGCTCACCAAAGCGGGACATGAACACTGAAGCTTTCTTT
NA	NA	TRBV29-1	TRBJ1-2	CSVESGTQYGYTF	TGCAGCGTTGAATCTGGGACACAGTATGGCTACACCTTC
TRBD2	NA	TRBV7-6	TRBJ2-4	CASSRTSGNIQYF	TGTGCCAGCAGCCGGACTAGCGGGAACATTCAGTACTTC
TRBD2	NA	TRBV5-4	TRBJ2-7	CASSLAGLAGAEQYF	TGTGCCAGCAGCTTGGCCGGACTAGCGGGGGCTGAGCAGTACTTC
TRBD1	NA	TRBV27	TRBJ1-6	CASSLSRGLYNSPLHF	TGTGCCAGCAGTTTATCCAGGGGGCTCTATAATTCACCCCTCCACTTT
NA	NA	TRBV12-5	TRBJ1-2	CASGLVFPVRQISYGYTF	TGTGCTAGTGGTTTGGTATTTCCGGTTCGACAGATCTCCTATGGCTACACCTTC
NA	few	TRBV30	TRBJ1-6	CAWKEGSSYNSPLHF	TGTGCCTGGAAGGAGGGTAGCTCCTATAATTCACCCCTCCACTTT
TRBD1	NA	TRBV11-2	TRBJ2-7	CASSLVPTGGYEQYF	TGTGCCAGCAGCTTAGTCCCGACAGGGGGGTACGAGCAGTACTTC
TRBD2	NA	TRBV18	TRBJ2-3	CASSPYSSGATDTQYF	TGTGCCAGCTCACCTTACTCTAGCGGGGCCACAGATACGCAGTATTTT
NA	NA	TRBV10-2	TRBJ2-5	CASTVQETQYF	TGCGCCAGCACTGTCCAAGAGACCCAGTACTTC
NA	NA	TRBV19	TRBJ1-1	CASSIPGSFAYLNTEAFF	TGTGCCAGTAGTATCCCCGGGAGTTTTGCCTACCTGAACACTGAAGCTTTCTTT
TRBD2	NA	TRBV7-9	TRBJ2-5	CASSLPSGGAETQYF	TGTGCCAGCAGTCTCCCTAGCGGGGGGGCGGAGACCCAGTACTTC
TRBD2	once	TRBV7-9	TRBJ2-7	CASSSPRGGLAGAYEQYF	TGTGCCAGCAGCTCACCCCGGGGGGGACTAGCGGGGGCCTACGAGCAGTACTTC
NA	NA	TRBV30	TRBJ2-6	CAWASGSGANVLTF	TGTGCCTGGGCTTCAGGTTCTGGGGCCAACGTCCTGACTTTC
TRBD2	NA	TRBV10-1	TRBJ2-3	CASRAGGTDTQYF	TGCGCCTCAAGAGCGGGGGGCACAGATACGCAGTATTTT
TRBD2	medium-sized	TRBV5-1	TRBJ2-7	CASMIMGGEQYF	TGCGCCAGCATGATAATGGGGGGGGAGCAGTACTTC
NA	few	TRBV5-1	TRBJ1-1	CASSFGGRTEAFF	TGCGCCAGCAGCTTCGGGGGAAGAACTGAAGCTTTCTTT
TRBD1	NA	TRBV29-1	TRBJ2-7	CSVAGTASYEQYF	TGCAGCGTTGCCGGGACAGCCTCCTACGAGCAGTACTTC
TRBD1	NA	TRBV7-9	TRBJ1-6	CASSPADRGNSPLHF	TGTGCCAGCAGCCCAGCGGACAGGGGCAATTCACCCCTCCACTTT
NA	NA	TRBV9	TRBJ2-7	CASSPLQVNYEQYF	TGTGCCAGCAGCCCCTTACAAGTTAATTACGAGCAGTACTTC
TRBD2	NA	TRBV15	TRBJ2-5	CATSREIAGSQETQYF	TGTGCCACCAGCAGAGAGATAGCGGGTAGTCAAGAGACCCAGTACTTC
NA	few	TRBV10-2	TRBJ2-5	CASSGDTSRETQYF	TGCGCCAGCAGCGGAGATACTAGCAGGGAGACCCAGTACTTC
TRBD1	once	TRBV5-1	TRBJ1-1	CASSWGQNMNTEAFF	TGCGCCAGCAGCTGGGGACAGAACATGAACACTGAAGCTTTCTTT
NA	NA	TRBV28	TRBJ1-1	CASSNGLMNTEAFF	TGTGCCAGCAGCAACGGACTTATGAACACTGAAGCTTTCTTT
TRBD1	NA	TRBV9	TRBJ1-3	CASTLGTGSGNTIYF	TGTGCCAGCACCTTAGGGACAGGGTCTGGAAACACCATATATTTT
NA	NA	TRBV5-1	TRBJ1-1	CASSLGQVGENTEAFF	TGCGCCAGCAGCTTGGGGCAGGTAGGGGAGAACACTGAAGCTTTCTTT
NA	NA	TRBV7-9	TRBJ1-1	CASSYSNTEAFF	TGTGCCAGCAGCTACTCGAACACTGAAGCTTTCTTT
TRBD2	NA	TRBV7-3	TRBJ2-1	CASSSSGGGYNEQFF	TGTGCCAGCAGCTCGAGCGGGGGGGGCTACAATGAGCAGTTCTTC
TRBD1	NA	TRBV7-2	TRBJ2-5	CASSETTGGGETQYF	TGTGCCAGCAGCGAGACGACAGGGGGTGGGGAGACCCAGTACTTC
TRBD2	NA	TRBV29-1	TRBJ2-2	CSVEKHGGRTGELFF	TGCAGCGTTGAAAAGCACGGGGGGAGGACCGGGGAGCTGTTTTTT
NA	few	TRBV14	TRBJ2-3	CASSQDSVYRQYF	TGTGCCAGCAGCCAAGACAGCGTATATAGGCAGTATTTT
NA	NA	TRBV7-3	TRBJ1-1	CASSPGSRTSEAFF	TGTGCCAGCAGTCCAGGTAGTCGGACATCTGAAGCTTTCTTT
NA	NA	TRBV10-2	TRBJ2-2	CASMSVGELFF	TGCGCCAGCATGAGTGTGGGGGAGCTGTTTTTT
TRBD2	NA	TRBV11-2	TRBJ2-7	CASSSGLAGIEQYF	TGTGCCAGCAGCTCGGGACTAGCGGGTATCGAGCAGTACTTC
NA	NA	TRBV29-1	TRBJ2-1	CSASILSSYNEQFF	TGCAGCGCCAGTATACTATCATCCTACAATGAGCAGTTCTTC
TRBD2	NA	TRBV9	TRBJ2-5	CASSVGVAGGQETQYF	TGTGCCAGCAGCGTAGGAGTAGCGGGGGGGCAGGAGACCCAGTACTTC